Following are 5 T cell receptor beta chains from one sample sequenced in a study of blood T cell repertoires in COVID-19. Generated by immunoSEQ multiplex PCR, the TCRdb table keeps only in-frame clones and is missing some. This sample has about 240,000 clones, with approximately 83% found just once. The sample taken for sequencing was peripheral blood. The source of these receptors is a human donor in a cohort sampled during active COVID-19.

This chain links TRBV2 with TRBJ2-3, with 9 bases fitting TRBD2. Germline CDR1 is SNHLY and CDR2 is FYNNEI. The V and J ends lost 4 bases and 1 base, in that order; junction bases with no gene match: 6. This CDR3 comprises 16 residues. This CDR3 reads CASSVGAGGGTDTQYF. Written as DNA, the CDR3 is TGTGCCAGCAGTGTAGGAGCGGGAGGTGGCACAGATACGCAGTATTTT.

The chain joins TRBV6-5 to TRBJ2-7, with 7 bases that match TRBD1. The CDR3 is 13 amino acids. After removal of 5 bases from V and 3 bases from J, the junction contained 4 bases not matched to a gene. Germline lookup yields CDR1 MNHEY and CDR2 SVGAGI. For the CDR3, the DNA is TGTGCCAGCAGTCCCGACAGGGACTACGAGCAGTACTTC. Protein sequence: CASSPDRDYEQYF.

This clone was observed a handful of times. The rearrangement joins TRBV10-3 to TRBJ1-5, with D perhaps matching TRBD1 (6 bases). The CDR3 has 12 residues. Trimming cost V 8 bases and J 5 bases, with 10 bases left between them. Per the germline V gene, CDR1 is ENHRY and CDR2 is SYGVKD. The CDR3 reads CAIGSGDQPQHF. CDR3 sequence (DNA): TGTGCCATCGGGTCAGGGGATCAGCCCCAGCATTTT.

The V gene is TRBV30, the J gene TRBJ2-5; possibly TRBD2 for D (6 bases). The ends were cut back, 4 bases at V and 4 bases at J, with 13 bases in the middle. The CDR3 is 13 amino acids. The germline V gene has CDR1 GTSNPN and CDR2 SVGIG (reference sequence). CDR3 in DNA: TGTGCCTGGACTCATGGGGGGTTAGAGACCCAGTACTTC. Its translation: CAWTHGGLETQYF.

The genes are TRBV5-1 and TRBJ1-6, with D tentatively TRBD1 (6 bases). Trimming stripped 1 base from V and 6 bases from J, with 17 bases between. The CDR3 length is 17 residues. The germline V gene has CDR1 SGHRS and CDR2 YFSETQ. The CDR3 protein is CASSLQAGAGVNSPLHF. The CDR3 DNA reads as TGCGCCAGCAGCTTGCAGGCCGGGGCAGGGGTTAATTCACCCCTCCACTTT.